This passage covers 9 T cell receptor beta chains from one sample sequenced in a study of sequential checkpoint blockade in melanoma. The treatment: randomized to nivolumab then ipilimumab (arm A) or the reverse (arm B). Repertoires were generated with immunoSEQ multiplex PCR, while TCRdb's copy carries only in-frame clones and drops some. The data contain roughly 4,500 clones, approximately 24% of them singletons. The source was tumor tissue (inferred from file names), collected from a patient given nivolumab and ipilimumab in sequence. These receptors originate from a human donor with melanoma.

The chain carries TRBV29-1 and TRBJ2-5; 7 bases agree with TRBD2. Germline CDR1 SQVTM, CDR2 ANQGSEA. This CDR3 comprises 12 residues. Trimming at V came to 3 bases and at J to 5 bases, leaving 3 bases not matched to a gene. The CDR3 loop reads CSVDRGGETQYF. CDR3 nucleotides: TGCAGCGTTGATCGGGGAGGGGAGACCCAGTACTTC.

In its sample, this clone was seen a few times. The chain is built from TRBV28 and TRBJ1-2; the match to TRBD1 covers 11 bases. Trimming at V came to 7 bases and at J to 7 bases, leaving 11 bases not matched to a gene. CDR1 is MDHEN, CDR2 SYDVKM, per germline. The CDR3 covers 15 residues. The CDR3: CASIYPRDRGVGYTF. The CDR3 bases are TGTGCCAGCATCTACCCCCGGGACAGGGGGGTTGGCTACACCTTC.

The chain is built from TRBV18 and TRBJ2-1, with 7 bases fitting TRBD1. The CDR3 contains 14 residues. J lost 7 bases, V lost 4 bases, and 7 bases had no gene match. Germline CDR1 is KGHSH and CDR2 is LQKENI. The CDR3 loop reads CASSQTGTDNEQFF. CDR3 nucleotide sequence: TGTGCCAGCTCACAAACCGGGACAGATAATGAGCAGTTCTTC.

This clone was counted between two and nine times. The chain joins TRBV29-1 to TRBJ2-7; a weak D match, TRBD1 (6 bases). Germline V gives CDR1 SQVTM, CDR2 ANQGSEA. This CDR3 has 12 residues. V lost 6 bases and J lost 4, with 13 bases in between. The CDR3 DNA is TGCAGCGTGGGCGCAGGGGCATACGAGCAGTACTTC. Its translation: CSVGAGAYEQYF.

This clone came up many times. The chain joins TRBV11-3 to TRBJ1-1; tentative D call: TRBD1 (5 bases). The V end lost 3 bases, the J end lost 0 bases, and 11 bases lay between the germline ends. This CDR3 comprises 15 residues. CDR1 is SGHNT, CDR2 YENEEA, per germline. The CDR3 protein is CASSLGHVLNTEAFF. CDR3 DNA: TGTGCCAGCAGCTTGGGGCACGTCTTGAACACTGAAGCTTTCTTT.

This clone came up a few times. This chain connects TRBV5-1 to TRBJ1-6; maybe TRBD1 (5 bases). CDR3 length: 19 residues. Germline CDR1 and CDR2: SGHRS and YFSETQ. Between the trimmed V and J ends, which lost 6 bases and 1 base, there was a span of 23 bases. CDR3 nucleotide sequence: TGCGCCAGCACCCCAGGAGGAGGTGGTTGGGGGTCCTATAATTCACCCCTCCACTTT. Encoded protein: CASTPGGGGWGSYNSPLHF.

The CDR3 bases are TGCGCCAGCAGCCCAAATCCAGTGAGCACAGATACGCAGTATTTT. This translates into CASSPNPVSTDTQYF. The chain has TRBV5-1 and TRBJ2-3; no reliable D call. Germline V CDR1 and CDR2: SGHRS, YFSETQ. This CDR3 has 15 amino acids. V lost 4 bases to trimming and J lost 0 bases, with 12 bases between them.

The V call is TRBV9, the J call TRBJ1-3; D unclear. V was clipped by 4 bases and J by 0 bases, with 17 bases between them. Germline lookup yields CDR1 SGDLS and CDR2 YYNGEE. The CDR3 sequence is 17 residues long. The CDR3 DNA sequence: TGTGCCAGCAGCCGGAAAGGAGGAGGGTTCTCTGGAAACACCATATATTTT. Protein: CASSRKGGGFSGNTIYF.

Many counts were recorded for this clone. The rearrangement links TRBV11-3 to TRBJ1-2, with 10 bases aligning to TRBD1. V shed 5 bases and J 2 bases; nucleotides not matched to a gene: 11. Germline-derived CDR1 and CDR2 are SGHNT and YENEEA. The CDR3 contains 17 residues. The CDR3 sequence is CASSESLTGGGNYGYTF. Here the CDR3 DNA reads TGTGCCAGCAGCGAATCTTTGACAGGGGGCGGCAACTATGGCTACACCTTC.